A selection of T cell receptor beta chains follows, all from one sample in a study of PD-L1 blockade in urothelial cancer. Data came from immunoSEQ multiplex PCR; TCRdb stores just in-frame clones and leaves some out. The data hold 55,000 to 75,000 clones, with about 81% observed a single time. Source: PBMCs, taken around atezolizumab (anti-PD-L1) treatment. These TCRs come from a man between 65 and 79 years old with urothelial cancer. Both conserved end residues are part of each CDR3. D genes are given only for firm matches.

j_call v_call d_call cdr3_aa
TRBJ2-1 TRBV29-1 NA CSVVPGNYNEQFF
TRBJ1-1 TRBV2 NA CASSARVTEAFF
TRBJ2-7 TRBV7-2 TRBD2 CASSLGGGTSGYEQYF
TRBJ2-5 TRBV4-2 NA CASSQDMASRETQYF
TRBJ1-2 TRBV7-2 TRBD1 CASSLDRGNYGYTF
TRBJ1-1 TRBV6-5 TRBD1 CASSPTGGAGAFF
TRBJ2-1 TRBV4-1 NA CASSQAPSYNEQFF
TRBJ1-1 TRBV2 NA CASAENTEAFF
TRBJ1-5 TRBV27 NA CASSLYGEGQPQHF
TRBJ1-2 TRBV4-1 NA CASSQSRFRDNGGGYTF
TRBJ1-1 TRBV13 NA CASSSGRSLEAFF
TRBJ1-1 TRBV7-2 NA CASSLGTDFTEAFF
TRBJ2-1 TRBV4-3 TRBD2 CASSQDPAGALGNEQFF
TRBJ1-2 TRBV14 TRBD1 CASSPGTAVWGYTF
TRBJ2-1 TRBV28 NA CASTIQGTYNEQFF
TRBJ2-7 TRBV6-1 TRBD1 CASSPHGTGGSEQYF
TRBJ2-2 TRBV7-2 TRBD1 CAARQGIFGELFF
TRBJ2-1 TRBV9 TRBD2 CASSASGLAGGSNEQFF
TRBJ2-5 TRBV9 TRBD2 CASSVGLAGEETQYF
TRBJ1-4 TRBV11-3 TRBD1 CASSLASGDSYATNEKLFF
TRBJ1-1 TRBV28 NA CASSFSQGYTEAFF
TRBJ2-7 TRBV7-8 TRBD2 CASSTGVAGVVEQYF
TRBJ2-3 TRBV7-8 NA CASSRGQNTDTQYF
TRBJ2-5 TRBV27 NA CASSSLGALQETQYF
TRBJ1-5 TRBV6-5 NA CASSYTQGPGQPQHF
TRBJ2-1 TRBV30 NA CAWSVLGFEQFF
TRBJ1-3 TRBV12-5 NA CASAISGNTIYF
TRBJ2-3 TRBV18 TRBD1 CASSRDRGYTDTQYF
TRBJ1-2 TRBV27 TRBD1 CASSKTGNGYTF
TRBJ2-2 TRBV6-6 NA CASIDSHTGELFF
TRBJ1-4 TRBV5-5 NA CASSEMDREKLFF
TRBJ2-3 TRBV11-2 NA CASSSHTQYF
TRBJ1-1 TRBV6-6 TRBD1 CASSMQGATEAFF
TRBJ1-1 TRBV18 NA CASSPSQGNTEAFF
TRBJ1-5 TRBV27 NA CASSLSIQNNQPQHF
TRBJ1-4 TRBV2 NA CASTMNEKLFF
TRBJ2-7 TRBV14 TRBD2 CASSGLAGGYEQYF
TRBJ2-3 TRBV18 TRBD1 CASSRQGSSDTQYF
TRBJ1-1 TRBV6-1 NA CASSARRGGNTEAFF
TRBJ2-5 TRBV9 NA CASSPWAKRGETQYF
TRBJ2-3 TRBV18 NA CASSQKSDTQYF